Shown below are 7 T cell receptor beta chains from a single sample sequenced in a study of CD8 T cells in Susac syndrome. The authors reverse transcribed roughly 0.5 to 1 ug RNA with random hexamers. MiXCR was run by TCRdb on the immunoSEQ multiplex PCR reads, yielding one entry per CDR3 protein. Of approximately 160,000 distinct CDR3 sequences listed, roughly 95% were seen once; the top ten hold 0.13%. Sequencing was performed on CD4+ T cells from PBMCs. The receptors originated from a human donor in good health.

This clonotype came up once. The chain combines TRBV12-3 or TRBV12-4 with TRBJ2-5, with 9 positions matching TRBD1. Trimming removed 7 bases from V and 5 bases from J; junction bases left unmatched: 11. The CDR3 contains 15 residues. This CDR3 reads CASTRTGTGRETQYF. The CDR3 DNA sequence: TGTGCCAGCACCAGAACCGGGACAGGGAGGGAGACCCAGTACTTC.

The gene calls are TRBV29-1 and TRBJ2-5; TRBD2 matches at 10 bases. Germline V lookup: CDR1 SQVTM, CDR2 ANQGSEA. The V gene end was trimmed by 5 bases and the J gene end by 1 base; junction bases not matched to a gene: 7. This CDR3 spans 15 amino acids. The CDR3 DNA is TGCAGCGTTAAAAGCGGGGGGGCACCCCAAGAGACCCAGTACTTC. This translates into CSVKSGGAPQETQYF. The complete variable domain, with remaining parts taken from reference TRBV29-1 and TRBJ2-5, reads SAVISQKPSRDICQRGTSLTIQCQVDSQVTMMFWYRQQPGQSLTLIATANQGSEATYESGFVIDKFPISRPNLTFSTLTVSNMSPEDSSIYLCSVKSGGAPQETQYFGPGTRLLVL.

The rearrangement links TRBV5-1 to TRBJ2-7, with D possibly TRBD1 on 5 matching bases. CDR1 is SGHRS and CDR2 is YFSETQ in the germline V gene. This CDR3 spans 14 amino acids. V lost 4 bases, J lost 2 bases, and 13 bases lay in between. The CDR3 region has the DNA TGCGCCAGCAGCATCAGGGTCCCAACCTACGAGCAGTACTTC. This sequence encodes CASSIRVPTYEQYF.

V and J are TRBV20-1 and TRBJ1-2; D not resolved. Germline V gives CDR1 DFQATT, CDR2 SNEGSKA (reference sequence). The ends were cut back, 3 bases at V and 7 bases at J, with 9 bases in the middle. The CDR3 runs to 11 residues. The CDR3 DNA reads TGCAGTGCTAGGTCCGGGGTTGGCTACACCTTC. It yields the protein CSARSGVGYTF.

The chain joins TRBV2 to TRBJ2-3; 13 bases line up with TRBD2. Germline CDR1 SNHLY, CDR2 FYNNEI. This CDR3 is built from 15 residues. With 5 bases clipped from V and 10 bases from J, the junction kept 9 bases outside the gene matches. CDR3 nucleotide sequence: TGTGCCAGCAGTTGGACTAGCGGGGGCTTTTCGGCGCAGTATTTT. It is translated as CASSWTSGGFSAQYF.

This chain uses TRBV25-1 with TRBJ2-3, with 8 nucleotides matching TRBD2. The V segment lost 5 bases and the J segment 5 bases; nucleotides outside the gene matches: 6. CDR1 is MGHDK, CDR2 SYGVNS, per germline. The CDR3 is 14 amino acids. Written as DNA, the CDR3 is TGTGCCAGCAGTAGCGGGGGAGGAGAAGATACGCAGTATTTT. This sequence encodes CASSSGGGEDTQYF.

This chain connects TRBV5-1 to TRBJ1-2; 7 bases are shared with TRBD1. The CDR3 covers 14 residues. Germline CDR1 and CDR2: SGHRS and YFSETQ. After removal of 2 bases from V and 3 bases from J, the junction contained 4 bases not matched to a gene. CDR3 amino acids: CASSLQGNDYGYTF. As DNA, the CDR3 is TGCGCCAGCAGCTTACAGGGGAATGACTATGGCTACACCTTC.